This T cell receptor (beta chain) was sequenced for a study of healthy donors' naive CD4 and CD8 T cells. Study outcomes and limitations: The study did not address homeostatic proliferation effects in naive T cells. CDR3 charge plus V and J genes appeared to account for about an eighth of CD4/CD8 variance. Naive CD4+ and CD8+ cells reportedly differed in usage of most V and J genes.

This CDR3 has 11 residues. V lost 0 bases to trimming and J lost 6 bases, with 6 bases between them. Per germline, CDR1 SQVTM and CDR2 ANQGSEA. On this clonotype: Its antigen is unidentified.

A linear amplification protocol produced the TCR libraries from 500 ng of total RNA. TCRdb recomputed calls from the reads with MiXCR, one row per CDR3 protein. Among about 200,000 distinct CDR3 sequences listed, about 74% were seen once. The chain links TRBV29-1 to TRBJ2-7; D gene unclear. This receptor was identified in a pool of human donors in good health; the sample pools cells from several healthy donors. The sequencing sample was made of naive CD4+ and CD8+ T cells sorted from blood, pooled from several donors. The CDR3 nucleotides are TGCAGCGTTGAAGAAGGTGCCGAGCAGTACTTC. Residues: CSVEEGAEQYF.